What follows are 22 T cell receptor beta chains derived from one specimen sequenced in a study of blood T cell repertoires in COVID-19. Libraries were prepared by immunoSEQ multiplex PCR; TCRdb keeps only in-frame clonotypes and omits some of them. Among approximately 72,000 clones listed, 70% to 90% were seen once. The specimen was peripheral blood. The receptor set was obtained from an elderly woman with acute or convalescent COVID-19.

V usage is TRBV19 and J usage is TRBJ1-2; D perhaps matches TRBD1 (6 bases). Trimming cost V 3 bases and J 0 bases, with 17 bases left between them. Germline values: CDR1 LNHDA, CDR2 SQIVND (reference sequence). CDR3 length equals 17 residues. DNA of the CDR3: TGTGCCAGTAGTATGGGGGCAGCAAGAAAACCTAACTATGGCTACACCTTC. This gives the protein CASSMGAARKPNYGYTF.

The J gene is TRBJ2-5, the V gene TRBV5-1, with a weak D call TRBD2 (5 bases). CDR1 and CDR2 (germline): SGHRS, YFSETQ. The CDR3 spans 14 residues. V dropped 7 bases and J dropped 3 bases, with 16 bases sitting between them. The CDR3 nucleotides are TGCGCCAGCGGCCTAACCGGGGATAAAGAGACCCAGTACTTC. It codes for CASGLTGDKETQYF.

J is TRBJ1-2 and V is TRBV5-1; 8 nucleotides line up with TRBD1. V was clipped by 1 base and J by 8 bases; unmatched bases: 7. Per germline, CDR1 SGHRS and CDR2 YFSETQ. The CDR3 totals 14 residues. The CDR3 nucleotides are TGCGCCAGCAGCTTGAAGCCAGGGGGCTACGGCTACACCTTC. This encodes CASSLKPGGYGYTF.

The chain combines TRBV9 with TRBJ1-6; no reliable D call. Germline CDR1 SGDLS, CDR2 YYNGEE. The CDR3 is made up of 16 amino acids. Trimming took 0 bases from V and 0 from J, leaving 7 bases between them. This chain's CDR3 is CASSVVGDSYNSPLHF. For the CDR3, the DNA is TGTGCCAGCAGCGTAGTCGGAGACTCCTATAATTCACCCCTCCACTTT.

The chain links TRBV25-1 to TRBJ2-2; 8 bases fit TRBD1. Germline values: CDR1 MGHDK, CDR2 SYGVNS. This CDR3 comprises 15 residues. The junction had 4 bases not matched to a gene; V was cut back by 2 bases and J by 5 bases. Here the CDR3 reads CASSEQGARTGELFF. In DNA, the CDR3 is TGTGCCAGCAGTGAACAGGGGGCGAGGACCGGGGAGCTGTTTTTT.

J is TRBJ1-6 and V is TRBV6-5, with 9 bases lining up with TRBD1. The CDR3 covers 14 residues. Losses at the gene ends were 6 bases for V and 11 bases for J; bases not matched to a gene: 8. Germline loops: CDR1 MNHEY, CDR2 SVGAGI. CDR3 sequence (DNA): TGTGCCAGCAGATTCAGGACAGGGGAGGCACCCCTCCACTTT. Translated, it gives CASRFRTGEAPLHF.

The chain employs TRBV6-2 or TRBV6-3 and TRBJ1-1; D is unclear. The V end lost 4 bases, the J end lost 4 bases, and 10 bases lay between the germline ends. This CDR3 has 13 residues. The germline V gene encodes CDR1 MNHEY and CDR2 SVGEGT. The CDR3 DNA is TGTGCCAGCAGTTCTCTACGGGGCACTGAAGCTTTCTTT. This translates into CASSSLRGTEAFF.

The gene calls are TRBV30 and TRBJ1-4; the match to TRBD1 covers 7 bases. With V trimmed by 6 bases and J by 4 bases, 5 bases remained unmatched. The CDR3 consists of 13 residues. Germline V lookup: CDR1 GTSNPN, CDR2 SVGIG (reference sequence). This CDR3 reads CACSGTVNEKLFF. The CDR3 nucleotides are TGTGCCTGTTCCGGGACAGTTAATGAAAAACTGTTTTTT.

The chain recombines TRBV27 with TRBJ2-7, with 10 positions matching TRBD2. This CDR3 region has 15 residues. CDR1 and CDR2 (germline): MNHEY, SMNVEV (reference sequence). Trimming cost V 5 bases and J 2 bases; bases outside gene matches: 6. The CDR3 region is CASSIGLAATYEQYF. The CDR3 nucleotides read TGTGCCAGCAGTATCGGACTAGCGGCAACCTACGAGCAGTACTTC.

The J gene is TRBJ2-2, the V gene TRBV3-1 (or the pseudogene TRBV3-2); D is perhaps TRBD1 (6 bases). This CDR3 is built from 15 residues. Trimming took off 4 bases at V and 4 bases at J, with 13 bases between the two ends. Germline V lookup: CDR1 LGHDT, CDR2 YNNKEL (reference sequence). The CDR3 DNA reads TGTGCCAGCAGCCCAGGGGACGCGGGCACCGGGGAGCTGTTTTTT. Translated, it gives CASSPGDAGTGELFF.

J is TRBJ1-4 and V is TRBV30, with 10 bases aligning to TRBD1. Germline values: CDR1 GTSNPN, CDR2 SVGIG (reference sequence). The V segment lost 2 bases and the J segment 5 bases; nucleotides outside the gene matches: 5. This CDR3 contains 15 residues. This CDR3 reads CAWSRTGGGNEKLFF. In nucleotides, the CDR3 is TGTGCCTGGAGTCGGACAGGGGGTGGGAATGAAAAACTGTTTTTT.

V usage is TRBV19 and J usage is TRBJ1-3; TRBD1 agrees at 9 bases. Germline values: CDR1 LNHDA, CDR2 SQIVND (reference sequence). V was pared by 4 bases and J by 2 bases, with 3 bases of the junction left unmatched. This CDR3 has 15 amino acids. DNA for the CDR3: TGTGCCAGTAGTACTACAGGGGGCACTGGAAACACCATATATTTT. Its protein product is CASSTTGGTGNTIYF.

This clone showed up many times. CDR3 sequence: CASSLSVAIGNSPLHF. The CDR3 DNA reads as TGTGCCAGCAGTTTATCTGTGGCAATCGGGAATTCACCCCTCCACTTT. V is TRBV27 and J is TRBJ1-6, with D unresolved. The CDR3 totals 16 residues. Trimming removed 0 bases from V and 7 bases from J, with 13 bases in between. Germline V CDR1 and CDR2: MNHEY, SMNVEV (reference sequence).

This clone has just a few counts. The chain is built from TRBV11-3 and TRBJ1-3; 9 bases map to TRBD1. Unmatched junction bases numbered 6, after V lost 5 bases and J lost 4 bases. CDR3 size: 15 residues. Germline CDR1 reads SGHNT; CDR2 reads YENEEA. The CDR3 protein is CASSVGTGKGNTIYF. The CDR3 DNA is TGTGCCAGCAGCGTCGGGACAGGGAAAGGAAACACCATATATTTT.

The rearrangement links TRBV6-5 to TRBJ1-1, with D perhaps TRBD1 (5 bases). V dropped 7 bases and J dropped 0 bases, with 12 bases sitting between them. Germline assignment: CDR1 MNHEY and CDR2 SVGAGI. The CDR3 contains 14 residues. The CDR3 loop reads CASTKGVVNTEAFF. The CDR3 DNA reads TGTGCCAGCACAAAAGGGGTGGTGAACACTGAAGCTTTCTTT.

Written as DNA, the CDR3 is TGTGCCATCCGGGACAGGGATTCAGATACGCAGTATTTT. It codes for CAIRDRDSDTQYF. The J gene is TRBJ2-3, the V gene TRBV10-3; 9 positions agree with TRBD1. The trim removed 8 bases at V and 4 bases at J, leaving 4 bases unmatched. CDR3 length: 13 amino acids. In germline, CDR1 is ENHRY, CDR2 SYGVKD.

The chain combines TRBV6-5 with TRBJ1-2, with D uncertain. V lost 0 bases and J 1 base, leaving 12 bases between the germline ends. Germline V gene data show CDR1 as MNHEY and CDR2 as SVGAGI. The length of the CDR3 is 16 residues. In DNA form, the CDR3 reads TGTGCCAGCAGTTACTCCCACGGAGATTATAACTATGGCTACACCTTC. It is translated as CASSYSHGDYNYGYTF.

The V and J genes are TRBV4-1 and TRBJ1-2, with 7 bases fitting TRBD1. Germline CDR1 and CDR2: MGHRA and YSYEKL. V lost 6 bases, J lost 5 bases, and 12 bases stayed unmatched. CDR3 length: 15 residues. CDR3 amino acids: CASSLQMQGEYGYTF. For the CDR3, the DNA is TGCGCCAGCAGTCTACAGATGCAGGGGGAATATGGCTACACCTTC.

This chain links TRBV3-1 (or the pseudogene TRBV3-2) with TRBJ2-5; D is perhaps TRBD2 (6 bases). Germline V gene data show CDR1 as LGHDT and CDR2 as YNNKEL (reference sequence). The CDR3 is 14 residues long. V was cut by 1 base and J by 9 bases, with 15 bases left in between. The CDR3 region has the DNA TGTGCCAGCAGCCAAGTCCCGGGCGGAGGGGCCCAGTACTTC. Amino acid sequence: CASSQVPGGGAQYF.

The V gene is TRBV6-5, the J gene TRBJ1-3; D might be TRBD1 (5 bases). The CDR3 length is 15 residues. V lost 5 bases and J 1 base, leaving 12 bases between the germline ends. Germline CDR1 is MNHEY and CDR2 is SVGAGI. CDR3 amino acids: CASSPDRASGNTIYF. In DNA, the CDR3 is TGTGCCAGCAGTCCCGACAGAGCGTCTGGAAACACCATATATTTT.

This chain links TRBV7-6 with TRBJ2-2; TRBD2 matches 10 bases. The CDR3 runs 18 residues. The germline V gene encodes CDR1 SGHVS and CDR2 FNYEAQ. J was trimmed by 4 bases and V by 1 base; bases with no gene match: 9. This chain's CDR3 is CASSLGASGSISTGELFF. CDR3 DNA: TGTGCCAGCAGCTTAGGGGCTAGCGGGAGTATCAGCACCGGGGAGCTGTTTTTT.

Here the CDR3 DNA reads TGTGCCAGCAGCCAGGGGCTAGGCGGGAGGGCGGATGAGCAGTTCTTC. As protein: CASSQGLGGRADEQFF. The chain has TRBV7-9 and TRBJ2-1; 9 bases line up with TRBD2. Per germline, CDR1 SEHNR and CDR2 FQNEAQ (reference sequence). V shed 5 bases and J 8 bases; nucleotides not matched to a gene: 13. The length of the CDR3 is 16 residues.